This entry lists 11 T cell receptor beta chains sequenced from one sample in a study of shared clonotypes between healthy human individuals (dated by TCRdb to the early 2020s). Preparation of the library involved the immunoSEQ multiplex PCR assay. TCRdb carries this immuneACCESS record with in-frame sequences only. Its versions omit some clonotypes, under half of them owing to an unresolved V gene in the studies checked, with the rest unexplained. The sample table shows some 450,000 clones, and 77% are seen once. 12% of the sample goes to the ten largest clones. The sample consisted of PBMCs. The receptor set was obtained from a woman between 40 and 50 years old in good health. Some clones in this sample may be carry-over from other donors' samples.

This chain links TRBV2 with TRBJ2-4; 7 bases agree with TRBD1. This CDR3 is built from 13 residues. Germline CDR1 reads SNHLY; CDR2 reads FYNNEI. After removal of 6 bases from V and 7 bases from J, the junction contained 6 bases not matched to a gene. The CDR3 sequence is CASRRAGGNIQYF. CDR3 in DNA: TGTGCCAGCAGGCGGGCAGGGGGTAACATTCAGTACTTC.

V is TRBV12-5 and J is TRBJ2-2, with TRBD2 matching 7 bases. Looked up from germline, CDR1 is LGHNT and CDR2 is FRNRAP. The V segment lost 0 bases and the J segment 7 bases; nucleotides outside the gene matches: 14. The CDR3 sequence is 18 residues long. The CDR3 reads CASGLVLRGGRAHGELFF. The CDR3 DNA reads as TGTGCTAGTGGTTTGGTACTTCGCGGGGGACGCGCTCACGGGGAGCTGTTTTTT.

This clone was counted a single time. The chain's CDR3 is CASIPGDSNTEAFF. CDR3 bases: TGTGCCAGCATACCTGGGGACAGTAACACTGAAGCTTTCTTT. The chain couples TRBV28 to TRBJ1-1; TRBD1 matches 7 bases. J gave up 2 bases and V 7 bases, and 7 bases lay outside the gene matches. From germline, CDR1 is MDHEN and CDR2 SYDVKM. The CDR3 contains 14 residues.

The chain uses TRBV2 and TRBJ2-7; weak D call: TRBD2 (6 bases). V dropped 2 bases and J dropped 2 bases, with 10 bases sitting between them. The CDR3 is 14 residues long. Germline CDR1 reads SNHLY; CDR2 reads FYNNEI. CDR3 protein: CASSEQRAPYEQYF. The CDR3 nucleotides are TGTGCCAGCAGTGAACAGCGGGCACCCTACGAGCAGTACTTC.

The chain has TRBV4-3 and TRBJ2-3; TRBD2 might be the D (5 bases). The germline CDR1 and CDR2 sequences are LGHNA and YSLEER. V gave up 0 bases and J gave up 8 bases, with 9 bases separating them. This CDR3 contains 13 residues. The CDR3 sequence: CASSQEVGSTQYF. The CDR3 nucleotides are TGCGCCAGCAGCCAAGAAGTTGGGAGTACGCAGTATTTT.

Remarks on this clone: One end of the junction varies from germline; a read error may be responsible. Other DNA sequences in the same sample also yield this CDR3. The chain uses TRBV4-1 and TRBJ2-5, with 10 bases fitting TRBD2. Germline values: CDR1 MGHRA, CDR2 YSYEKL. The CDR3 spans 16 residues. CDR3 nucleotide sequence: TGTGCCAGCAGCCGTCAGTCACTAGCGGGAAAGGAGACCCAGTACTTC. Its protein product is CASSRQSLAGKETQYF.

The chain joins TRBV7-6 to TRBJ2-1, with 11 positions matching TRBD1. Germline CDR1 is SGHVS and CDR2 is FNYEAQ. V was clipped by 4 bases and J by 2 bases; unmatched bases: 1. The CDR3 is 15 residues long. The chain's CDR3 is CASSSGQGAYNEQFF. The CDR3 DNA reads TGTGCCAGCAGCTCGGGACAGGGGGCCTACAATGAGCAGTTCTTC. The full variable domain, with the rest looked up from reference TRBV7-6 and TRBJ2-1, is GAGVSQSPRYKVTKRGQDVALRCDPISGHVSLYWYRQALGQGPEFLTYFNYEAQQDKSGLPNDRFSAERPEGSISTLTIQRTEQRDSAMYRCASSSGQGAYNEQFFGPGTRLTVL.

CDR3 sequence (DNA): TGTGCCAGCAGCTCTCCCCCCCCGGTGGCGGTCAACAATGAGCAGTTCTTC. Translation: CASSSPPPVAVNNEQFF. The chain employs TRBV7-2 and TRBJ2-1, with no clear D. The CDR3 spans 17 residues. Germline CDR1 SGHTA, CDR2 FQGNSA. Between the trimmed V and J ends, which lost 4 bases and 5 bases, there was a span of 21 bases.

This clone showed up just a few times. The J gene is TRBJ2-7, the V gene TRBV18; 12 nucleotides align to TRBD2. The germline V gene has CDR1 KGHSH and CDR2 LQKENI. Germline trimming cut 3 bases from V and 5 bases from J; bases unmatched to any gene: 5. This CDR3 has 15 amino acids. CDR3 DNA sequence: TGTGCCAGCTCACCTTCTAGCGGGAGGGCTAACGAGCAGTACTTC. This gives the protein CASSPSSGRANEQYF.

The chain uses TRBV19 and TRBJ1-1, with no clear D. V was shortened by 4 bases and J by 3 bases, with 9 bases between the two germline ends. This CDR3 contains 13 residues. From germline, CDR1 is LNHDA and CDR2 SQIVND (reference sequence). The CDR3 DNA reads as TGTGCCAGTAGTAACCAAAGGTACACTGAAGCTTTCTTT. The encoded protein is CASSNQRYTEAFF.

As regards this clone: At the DNA level, this CDR3 is encoded by other sequences in the same sample as well. The genes are TRBV28 and TRBJ1-2, with D hard to call. Trimming removed 3 bases at V and 5 bases at J, with 13 bases between. CDR1 and CDR2 from the germline V gene are MDHEN and SYDVKM. This CDR3 is 14 amino acids long. CDR3 loop: CASSFLAGGYGYTF. Written as DNA, the CDR3 is TGTGCCAGCAGTTTTCTGGCCGGAGGGTATGGCTACACCTTC.